A single sample gave rise to the 8 T cell receptor beta chains below, sequenced in a study of blood T cell repertoires in COVID-19. Clones were read by immunoSEQ multiplex PCR, and TCRdb kept only the in-frame ones, dropping some. The table shows around 290,000 clones, with approximately 88% occurring only once. The specimen was PBMCs or T cells enriched from blood (not recorded which). These receptors were obtained from a woman between 25 and 40 years old who had recovered from COVID-19.

The rearrangement uses TRBV10-2 and TRBJ2-3; no clear D. CDR1 and CDR2 from the germline V gene are WSHSY and SAAADI. CDR3 length: 16 residues. The V gene lost 6 bases and the J gene lost 0 bases, with 16 bases spanning the gap. The CDR3 coding sequence is TGCGCCAGCAGGGATAGCTCGTTCTCTAGCACAGATACGCAGTATTTT. As protein: CASRDSSFSSTDTQYF.

This clone was detected only a few times. J is TRBJ2-1 and V is TRBV7-9; weak D call: TRBD2 (6 bases). This CDR3 has 16 residues. V shed 5 bases and J shed 2 bases, with 16 bases lying between them. CDR1 is SEHNR, CDR2 FQNEAQ, per germline (reference sequence). CDR3 sequence: CASSPPGTQAYNEQFF. CDR3 DNA: TGTGCCAGCAGCCCTCCCGGGACTCAGGCCTACAATGAGCAGTTCTTC. The full variable domain, its missing parts supplied by reference TRBV7-9 and TRBJ2-1, is DTGVSQNPRHKITKRGQNVTFRCDPISEHNRLYWYRQTLGQGPEFLTYFQNEAQLEKSRLLSDRFSAERPKGSFSTLEIQRTEQGDSAMYLCASSPPGTQAYNEQFFGPGTRLTVL.

V is TRBV27 and J is TRBJ2-1; TRBD1 matches 7 bases. V lost 7 bases, J lost 8 bases, and 11 bases stayed unmatched. The length of the CDR3 is 14 residues. Germline V gives CDR1 MNHEY, CDR2 SMNVEV (reference sequence). CDR3 coding DNA: TGTGCCAGCACCTACAGGGGCGCTGGGGATGAGCAGTTCTTC. This sequence encodes CASTYRGAGDEQFF.

The V gene is TRBV11-2, the J gene TRBJ2-1; the match to TRBD2 covers 7 bases. The junction had 6 bases not matched to a gene; V was cut back by 4 bases and J by 6 bases. Germline CDR1 reads SGHAT; CDR2 reads FQNNGV. The CDR3 has 14 residues. The CDR3 sequence is CASSSSGIGNEQFF. CDR3 coding DNA: TGTGCCAGCAGCTCAAGCGGGATTGGCAATGAGCAGTTCTTC.

The J gene is TRBJ2-7, the V gene TRBV19, with 14 bases aligning to TRBD2. Trimming cost V 4 bases and J 1 base; bases outside gene matches: 6. The germline V gene encodes CDR1 LNHDA and CDR2 SQIVND (reference sequence). CDR3 length: 17 amino acids. The CDR3 DNA reads as TGTGCCAGTAGTAGAGGACTAGCGGGAGGATGGTCCTACGAGCAGTACTTC. It specifies CASSRGLAGGWSYEQYF.

V usage is TRBV18 and J usage is TRBJ1-2; TRBD1 matches at 7 bases. This CDR3 has 18 residues. Looked up from germline, CDR1 is KGHSH and CDR2 is LQKENI. V was clipped by 4 bases and J by 8 bases; unmatched bases: 22. This CDR3 is CASSLISGTEALFKGYTF. CDR3 nucleotide sequence: TGTGCCAGCTCACTAATTTCCGGGACAGAGGCCCTCTTTAAGGGCTACACCTTC.

This rearrangement joins TRBV11-1 to TRBJ1-1; D may be TRBD1 (6 bases). The CDR3 is 16 residues long. Per the germline V gene, CDR1 is SGHAT and CDR2 is FQDESV (reference sequence). V was pared by 5 bases and J by 1 base, with 17 bases between. The CDR3 DNA reads TGTGCCAGCAGCCTCCTGACTGGGACACAGAACACTGAAGCTTTCTTT. It specifies CASSLLTGTQNTEAFF.

The V and J genes are TRBV5-1 and TRBJ1-2; perhaps TRBD1 as D (5 bases). The germline V gene has CDR1 SGHRS and CDR2 YFSETQ. This CDR3 has 11 residues. With 7 bases removed from V and 3 bases from J, the gap between germline ends came to 7 bases. The CDR3 here is CASGGDYGYTF. For the CDR3, the DNA is TGCGCCAGCGGGGGGGACTATGGCTACACCTTC. Looking up the rest from reference TRBV5-1 and TRBJ1-2 gives the full variable domain: KAGVTQTPRYLIKTRGQQVTLSCSPISGHRSVSWYQQTPGQGLQFLFEYFSETQRNKGNFPGRFSGRQFSNSRSEMNVSTLELGDSALYLCASGGDYGYTFGSGTRLTVV.